This is a list of T cell receptor beta chains from one sample in a study of blood T cells in healthy people across ages. MiXCR, run by TCRdb on the 5' RACE reads, gives a single entry per CDR3 protein. This sample has 750,000 to 950,000 distinct CDR3 sequences; about 53% occur once, and the top ten carry about 38%. Sequencing was performed on blood. The receptors derive from an elderly man in good health. CDR3s include the opening cysteine and the closing phenylalanine or tryptophan. A D gene is named only where the DNA matches it firmly. Size is stated for part of the rows, as once, few or many counts, or as a class when the clone is expanded.

D gene | clone size | J gene | V gene | CDR3 protein | CDR3 DNA
TRBD1 | once | TRBJ2-3 | TRBV5-1 | CASSLAGQEYRYAYF | TGCGCCAGCAGCTTGGCGGGACAGGAGTACAGATACGCGTATTTT
TRBD2 | . | TRBJ2-1 | TRBV12-3/TRBV12-4 | CASSLASGRYNERFF | TGTGCCAGCAGTCTGGCTAGCGGGAGATACAATGAGCGGTTCTTC
. | . | TRBJ2-3 | TRBV11-2 | CASSSIMAASTDTQYF | TGTGCCAGCAGCTCCATTATGGCGGCAAGCACAGATACGCAGTATTTT
. | once | TRBJ1-4 | TRBV4-2 | CASSQEGGRGEKLFF | TGTGCCAGCAGCCAAGAGGGAGGGAGGGGTGAAAAACTGTTTTTT
TRBD2 | . | TRBJ2-1 | TRBV24-1 | CATSGASGSREQFF | TGTGCCACGTCCGGGGCTAGCGGGAGTCGTGAGCAGTTCTTC
. | few | TRBJ2-4 | TRBV24-1 | CATSDSPRSDIQYF | TGTGCCACCAGTGATAGCCCGCGGTCGGACATTCAGTACTTC
. | . | TRBJ2-7 | TRBV25-1 | CASSPEARSSYNEQYF | TGTGCCAGCAGCCCCGAAGCGAGATCCTCCTACAATGAGCAGTACTTC
. | . | TRBJ1-2 | TRBV29-1 | CSVEAPSYGYTF | TGCAGCGTTGAAGCGCCCAGCTATGGCTACACCTTC
TRBD1 | . | TRBJ1-2 | TRBV6-6 | CASSRGQGVVGYGYTF | TGTGCCAGCAGTAGGGGACAGGGGGTGGTTGGCTATGGCTACACCTTC
TRBD2 | few | TRBJ2-3 | TRBV20-1 | CSARLAGFRYAYF | TGCAGTGCTAGACTAGCGGGTTTTAGATACGCGTATTTT
TRBD2 | once | TRBJ2-7 | TRBV6-6 | CASRSSGSTYEQYF | TGTGCCAGCAGGTCTAGCGGGAGCACCTACGAGCAGTACTTC
TRBD2 | . | TRBJ2-1 | TRBV20-1 | CSASGTSASYNEQFF | TGCAGTGCTAGTGGGACTAGCGCCTCCTACAATGAGCAGTTCTTC
. | . | TRBJ2-7 | TRBV5-6 | CASSFLAGHEQYF | TGTGCCAGCAGCTTCCTGGCGGGGCACGAGCAGTACTTC
. | . | TRBJ1-5 | TRBV28 | CASTSLSEGPVGQHF | TGTGCCAGCACCTCCCTGTCGGAGGGGCCTGTAGGCCAGCATTTT
. | . | TRBJ2-4 | TRBV3-1 | CASSQQAAKNIQYF | TGTGCCAGCAGCCAGCAGGCAGCCAAAAACATTCAGTACTTC
TRBD2 | . | TRBJ2-3 | TRBV28 | CASSRLAGAIDTQYF | TGTGCCAGCAGCCGACTAGCGGGAGCTATAGATACGCAGTATTTT
. | . | TRBJ2-5 | TRBV28 | CASSLRAVSIQETQYF | TGTGCCAGCAGTTTGCGAGCCGTGTCTATCCAAGAGACCCAGTACTTC
. | few | TRBJ2-3 | TRBV20-1 | CSASPSRSLNTDTQYF | TGCAGTGCTAGCCCCTCTAGGTCCCTTAACACAGATACGCAGTATTTT